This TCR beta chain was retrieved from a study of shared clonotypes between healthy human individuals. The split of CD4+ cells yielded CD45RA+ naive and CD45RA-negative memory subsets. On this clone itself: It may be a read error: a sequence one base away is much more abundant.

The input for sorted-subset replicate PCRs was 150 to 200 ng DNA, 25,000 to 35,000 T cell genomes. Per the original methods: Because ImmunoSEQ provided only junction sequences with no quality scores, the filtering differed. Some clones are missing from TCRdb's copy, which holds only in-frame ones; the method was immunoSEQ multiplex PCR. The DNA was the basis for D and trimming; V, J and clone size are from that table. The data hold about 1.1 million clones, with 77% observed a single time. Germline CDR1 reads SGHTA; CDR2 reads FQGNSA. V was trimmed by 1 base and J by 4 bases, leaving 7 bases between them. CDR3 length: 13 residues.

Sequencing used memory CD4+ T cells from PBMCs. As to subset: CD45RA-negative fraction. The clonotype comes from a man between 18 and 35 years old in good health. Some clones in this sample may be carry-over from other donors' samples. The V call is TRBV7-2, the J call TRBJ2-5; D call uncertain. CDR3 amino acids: CASSLEGLETQYF. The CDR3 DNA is TGTGCCAGCAGCTTAGAAGGGCTAGAGACCCAGTACTTC.